Shown below are 22 T cell receptor beta chains from a single sample sequenced in a study of blood T cell repertoires in COVID-19. The repertoire was sequenced with immunoSEQ multiplex PCR; TCRdb's copy has only in-frame clones and lacks some. The sample consists of around 250,000 clones, around 82% of them appearing once. The specimen was peripheral blood. These TCRs come from a human donor in a cohort sampled during active COVID-19.

The chain recombines TRBV5-6 with TRBJ2-7; 8 bases fit TRBD2. The CDR3 totals 16 residues. Germline lookup yields CDR1 SGHDT and CDR2 YYEEEE. The V segment lost 6 bases and the J segment 1 base; nucleotides outside the gene matches: 12. The CDR3 loop is CASIDIAGTSSYEQYF. CDR3 coding DNA: TGTGCCAGCATCGATATAGCCGGGACTAGTTCCTACGAGCAGTACTTC.

V is TRBV15 and J is TRBJ1-2; 12 bases fit TRBD1. The CDR3 extends over 15 amino acids. The J segment lost 4 bases and the V segment lost 5 bases, leaving 5 bases of the junction unmatched. Germline-derived CDR1 and CDR2 are LNHNV and YYDKDF (reference sequence). As DNA, the CDR3 is TGTGCCACCAGCTCCGGGACAGGGGGCCTCTATGGCTACACCTTC. This gives the protein CATSSGTGGLYGYTF.

The chain links TRBV6-1 to TRBJ1-2, with 9 bases identical to TRBD1. The trim removed 0 bases at V and 10 bases at J, leaving 6 bases unmatched. Germline V gene sequence: CDR1 MNHNS, CDR2 SASEGT. The CDR3 runs 14 residues. The CDR3 coding sequence is TGTGCCAGCAGTGAAGCGCGTGGACAGGGGACCTACACCTTC. It translates to CASSEARGQGTYTF.

The chain couples TRBV18 to TRBJ1-4; 8 bases match TRBD1. CDR1 is KGHSH, CDR2 LQKENI, per germline. V lost 4 bases and J lost 4; bases outside the gene matches: 5. This CDR3 comprises 15 residues. The CDR3 DNA is TGTGCCAGCTCACGAGGGACAGGCGGTAATGAAAAACTGTTTTTT. Translated, it gives CASSRGTGGNEKLFF.

J is TRBJ2-1 and V is TRBV2; TRBD2 aligns across 14 bases. There are 15 residues in the CDR3. Per germline, CDR1 SNHLY and CDR2 FYNNEI. V was clipped by 5 bases and J by 6 bases; unmatched bases: 3. The CDR3 is CASSPGLAGANEQFF. In nucleotides, the CDR3 is TGTGCCAGCAGTCCGGGACTAGCGGGAGCCAATGAGCAGTTCTTC.

The chain links TRBV10-1 to TRBJ1-2; 12 bases line up with TRBD1. Germline V CDR1 and CDR2: WNHNN, SYGVQD (reference sequence). With 10 bases clipped from V and 4 bases from J, the junction kept 10 bases outside the gene matches. The CDR3 runs 15 residues. CDR3 sequence: CATWGQGAFGYGYTF. CDR3 DNA: TGCGCCACCTGGGGACAGGGGGCATTCGGCTATGGCTACACCTTC.

The V gene is TRBV19, the J gene TRBJ1-6, with TRBD1 identical over 9 bases. The CDR3 covers 15 residues. Germline values: CDR1 LNHDA, CDR2 SQIVND (reference sequence). With 5 bases clipped from V and 7 bases from J, the junction kept 6 bases outside the gene matches. The CDR3, as DNA: TGTGCCAGTAGTCAGGGACAGGGTGCGAATTCACCCCTCCACTTT. This codes for CASSQGQGANSPLHF.

V gene TRBV7-2 combines with J gene TRBJ2-2, with TRBD2 identical over 7 bases. The CDR3 is 16 amino acids. CDR1 and CDR2 (germline): SGHTA, FQGNSA. With V trimmed by 0 bases and J by 5 bases, 6 bases remained unmatched. In nucleotides, the CDR3 is TGTGCCAGCAGCTTAGCGTCTGGGGGAGGGACCGGGGAGCTGTTTTTT. Protein: CASSLASGGGTGELFF.

The rearrangement joins TRBV12-3 or TRBV12-4 to TRBJ2-7; D may be TRBD2 (6 bases). The V and J ends lost 6 bases and 7 bases respectively, with 10 bases between them. This CDR3 has 11 residues. The CDR3 bases are TGTGCCAGCAGACTAGCTGGGGAGCAGTACTTC. Amino acids: CASRLAGEQYF.

J is TRBJ2-2 and V is TRBV5-6; D not resolved. This CDR3 is built from 15 residues. Per the germline V gene, CDR1 is SGHDT and CDR2 is YYEEEE. V lost 4 bases and J lost 5, with 15 bases in between. CDR3 amino acids: CASSPFGPLTGELFF. The CDR3 nucleotides are TGTGCCAGCAGCCCCTTCGGTCCCCTTACCGGGGAGCTGTTTTTT.

V and J are TRBV28 and TRBJ2-7; D is perhaps TRBD1 (5 bases). CDR3 length: 14 residues. The germline V and J ends were trimmed by 7 bases and 3 bases, with 16 bases remaining between them. Looked up from germline, CDR1 is MDHEN and CDR2 is SYDVKM. CDR3 amino acids: CASTPPQGIYEQYF. In DNA form, the CDR3 reads TGTGCCAGCACACCCCCCCAGGGAATCTACGAGCAGTACTTC.

CDR3 region: CASSEGRQGAEAFF. CDR3 nucleotide sequence: TGCGCCAGCAGTGAGGGACGACAGGGAGCTGAAGCTTTCTTT. J is TRBJ1-1 and V is TRBV10-2; 7 nucleotides agree with TRBD1. This CDR3 is 14 amino acids long. J lost 6 bases, V lost 2 bases, and 6 bases had no gene match. Germline-derived CDR1 and CDR2 are WSHSY and SAAADI.

The V call is TRBV7-6, the J call TRBJ2-1, with 12 bases identical to TRBD2. The V gene end was trimmed by 5 bases and the J gene end by 4 bases; junction bases not matched to a gene: 12. Germline CDR1 reads SGHVS; CDR2 reads FNYEAQ. The CDR3 sequence is 18 residues long. The DNA for the CDR3 is TGTGCCAGCAGCCTTCAACCCCTAGCGGGGGGGCTGTACAATGAGCAGTTCTTC. It codes for CASSLQPLAGGLYNEQFF.

V and J are TRBV19 and TRBJ2-7; 7 bases match TRBD1. CDR3 length: 15 residues. Germline trimming cut 6 bases from V and 2 bases from J; bases unmatched to any gene: 10. Germline lookup yields CDR1 LNHDA and CDR2 SQIVND (reference sequence). CDR3 in DNA: TGTGCCAGTAGCTCCCCCGGGACAGCAGCCTACGAGCAGTACTTC. Translating it yields CASSSPGTAAYEQYF.

This clone was detected only a few times. The chain recombines TRBV5-1 with TRBJ1-2; possible D gene TRBD1, 6 bases. This CDR3 contains 12 residues. The V gene's germline CDR1 is SGHRS and CDR2 YFSETQ. Trimming pared 3 bases from V and 7 bases from J, leaving 10 bases between. This CDR3 is CASSWDTSGYTF. CDR3 coding DNA: TGCGCCAGCAGCTGGGACACAAGTGGCTACACCTTC.

The DNA of the CDR3 is TGTGCCAGCAGGGGGGCCTACTACAATGAGCAGTTCTTC. Its protein product is CASRGAYYNEQFF. The chain joins TRBV6-5 to TRBJ2-1; D is possibly TRBD1 (6 bases). Germline CDR1 is MNHEY and CDR2 is SVGAGI. Trimming stripped 6 bases from V and 3 bases from J, with 9 bases between. This CDR3 region has 13 residues.

The chain is built from TRBV9 and TRBJ2-1, with 9 positions matching TRBD2. Germline CDR1 reads SGDLS; CDR2 reads YYNGEE. Trimming removed 0 bases from V and 3 bases from J; junction bases left unmatched: 4. This CDR3 comprises 16 residues. The CDR3 DNA is TGTGCCAGCAGCGTAGAGAGCGGGAGGATCTACAATGAGCAGTTCTTC. Residues: CASSVESGRIYNEQFF.

This sequence joins TRBV2 and TRBJ2-7; D not certain. Germline CDR1 and CDR2: SNHLY and FYNNEI. The germline V and J ends were trimmed by 3 bases and 3 bases, with 3 bases remaining between them. There are 11 residues in the CDR3. The CDR3 coding sequence is TGTGCCAGCAGTGACATCTACGAGCAGTACTTC. Translating gives CASSDIYEQYF.

The chain carries TRBV29-1 and TRBJ1-2; 8 bases align to TRBD1. The junction had 17 bases not matched to a gene; V was cut back by 5 bases and J by 6 bases. The V gene's germline CDR1 is SQVTM and CDR2 ANQGSEA. The CDR3 spans 16 residues. For the CDR3, the DNA is TGCAGCGTTCGAAACCCTACAGGGGGTTTGTTCAATGGCTACACCTTC. It specifies CSVRNPTGGLFNGYTF. Drawing the rest from reference TRBV29-1 and TRBJ1-2, the complete variable domain is SAVISQKPSRDICQRGTSLTIQCQVDSQVTMMFWYRQQPGQSLTLIATANQGSEATYESGFVIDKFPISRPNLTFSTLTVSNMSPEDSSIYLCSVRNPTGGLFNGYTFGSGTRLTVV.

This chain connects TRBV7-9 to TRBJ1-4; possible D gene TRBD1, 5 bases. V lost 1 base to trimming and J lost 8 bases, with 11 bases between them. This CDR3 spans 14 amino acids. Germline lookup yields CDR1 SEHNR and CDR2 FQNEAQ (reference sequence). This CDR3 reads CASSLVVGVEKLFF. CDR3 in DNA: TGTGCCAGCAGCTTAGTGGTAGGGGTAGAAAAACTGTTTTTT.

This chain links TRBV18 with TRBJ2-3, with 11 bases lining up with TRBD2. Losses at the gene ends were 4 bases for V and 5 bases for J; bases not matched to a gene: 5. From germline, CDR1 is KGHSH and CDR2 LQKENI. The CDR3 has 15 residues. Here the CDR3 DNA reads TGTGCCAGCTCACTACTAGCGGGGGCGGGAGATACGCAGTATTTT. It codes for CASSLLAGAGDTQYF.

The V call is TRBV13, the J call TRBJ2-2, with TRBD1 as a possible D gene (5 bases). The germline CDR1 and CDR2 sequences are PRHDT and FYEKMQ (reference sequence). The CDR3 extends over 15 amino acids. With 2 bases removed from V and 4 bases from J, the gap between germline ends came to 11 bases. DNA for the CDR3: TGTGCCAGCAGCTTATCAGGGATTCGCACCGGGGAGCTGTTTTTT. Its protein is CASSLSGIRTGELFF.